These 9 T cell receptor beta chains were sequenced from one sample in a study of PD-1 blockade in classical Hodgkin lymphoma. Each patient relapsed following autologous stem cell transplantation, and prior brentuximab vedotin exposure differed. Negative selection with magnetic separation was used to purify CD4+ T cells from thawed PBMCs. The protocol was immunoSEQ multiplex PCR, while the TCRdb copy is restricted to in-frame clones and leaves out a portion. The data show tens of thousands of clones, 84% seen once. The sample here was CD4+ T cells from blood, taken at baseline. The receptors come from a human donor with classical Hodgkin lymphoma.

The chain employs TRBV7-2 and TRBJ2-1; D is uncertain. V was clipped by 8 bases and J by 0 bases, with 17 bases between them. Germline CDR1 and CDR2: SGHTA and FQGNSA. This CDR3 is built from 16 residues. The CDR3 region is CASGTDSMSSYNEQFF. CDR3 nucleotides: TGTGCCAGCGGCACCGACTCTATGAGCTCCTACAATGAGCAGTTCTTC.

This clone was recorded only once. The V call is TRBV7-6, the J call TRBJ1-1, with no clear D. CDR1 and CDR2 (germline): SGHVS, FNYEAQ. The CDR3 sequence is 13 residues long. V lost 5 bases and J 5 bases, leaving 12 bases between the germline ends. This CDR3 is CASSKDLGTEAFF. CDR3 DNA: TGTGCCAGCAGCAAGGACTTGGGGACTGAAGCTTTCTTT.

The chain is built from TRBV7-9 and TRBJ1-1; 7 bases match TRBD1. Germline V lookup: CDR1 SEHNR, CDR2 FQNEAQ (reference sequence). The CDR3 loop spans 12 amino acids. Losses at the gene ends were 5 bases for V and 8 bases for J; bases not matched to a gene: 5. As DNA, the CDR3 is TGTGCCAGCAGCGGGCGGGACAGAGAAGCTTTCTTT. Residues: CASSGRDREAFF.

This clone showed up just once. The rearrangement links TRBV2 to TRBJ1-4, with TRBD1 identical over 7 bases. In germline, CDR1 is SNHLY, CDR2 FYNNEI. Trimming at V came to 6 bases and at J to 7 bases, leaving 8 bases not matched to a gene. The CDR3 is made up of 14 amino acids. Here the CDR3 reads CASRVQGMSEKLFF. DNA for the CDR3: TGTGCCAGCAGAGTACAGGGGATGAGTGAAAAACTGTTTTTT.

This clone was counted a single time. This chain uses TRBV28 with TRBJ1-2, with 11 bases matching TRBD1. CDR3 length equals 14 residues. Per germline, CDR1 MDHEN and CDR2 SYDVKM. The trim removed 5 bases at V and 7 bases at J, leaving 6 bases unmatched. CDR3 DNA sequence: TGTGCCAGCAGTACGTGGACAGGGGGCATTGGCTACACCTTC. This codes for CASSTWTGGIGYTF.

This chain connects TRBV7-2 to TRBJ1-2; D call uncertain. The germline V gene has CDR1 SGHTA and CDR2 FQGNSA. This CDR3 comprises 13 residues. V was trimmed by 5 bases and J by 8 bases, leaving 15 bases between them. The CDR3: CASSPRYLGGYTF. The CDR3 DNA sequence: TGTGCCAGCAGCCCTCGCTATTTAGGAGGCTACACCTTC.

The chain uses TRBV27 and TRBJ1-2; TRBD1 matches 11 bases. The germline V gene has CDR1 MNHEY and CDR2 SMNVEV (reference sequence). This CDR3 contains 14 residues. Trimming cost V 5 bases and J 3 bases; bases outside gene matches: 2. The CDR3 DNA sequence: TGTGCCAGCAGTCGGACAGGGGGCGACTATGGCTACACCTTC. This codes for CASSRTGGDYGYTF.

This clone was detected once. V and J are TRBV5-5 and TRBJ2-1; D tentatively reads TRBD1 or TRBD2 (5 bases each). The germline gives CDR1 SGHKS, CDR2 YYEKEE (reference sequence). V was shortened by 4 bases and J by 2 bases, with 16 bases between the two germline ends. This CDR3 has 16 amino acids. The CDR3 DNA reads TGTGCCAGCAGCCCGACCGGGACGGCCCCCTACAATGAGCAGTTCTTC. This codes for CASSPTGTAPYNEQFF.

The chain uses TRBV6-1 and TRBJ1-4, with a possible D match to TRBD1 (6 bases). The CDR3 is 15 residues long. V shed 0 bases and J shed 8 bases, with 13 bases lying between them. CDR1 MNHNS and CDR2 SASEGT come from the germline V gene. CDR3 protein: CASSEAPRRGEKLFF. In DNA, the CDR3 is TGTGCCAGCAGTGAAGCACCTAGGAGGGGGGAAAAACTGTTTTTT.